Listed below are T cell receptor beta chains from one sample, sequenced in a study of blood T cell repertoires in COVID-19. TCRdb keeps only in-frame clones here, not all; method: immunoSEQ multiplex PCR. The sample gives 300,000 or so clones, about nine tenths of which show up once; approximately 1.5% is in the top ten. Input material: peripheral blood. The source is a woman in her thirties or forties who had recovered from COVID-19. Both conserved end residues are part of each CDR3. Each record gives: D gene, J gene, clone size, V gene, CDR3 DNA, CDR3 protein. The D gene is left open where the match is weak. For some rows the clone size is stated as once, few or many, or as a class when expanded; others skip it.

>TRBD2|TRBJ2-1|NA|TRBV6-5
TGTGCCAGTTTTTCTAGCGGGGGATACAATGAGCAGTTCTTC
CASFSSGGYNEQFF
>NA|TRBJ1-2|few|TRBV5-1
TGCGCCAGCAGCTCTGGAGGTTCCGCTAACTATGGCTACACCTTC
CASSSGGSANYGYTF
>TRBD1|TRBJ2-5|NA|TRBV2
TGTGCCAGCGTATCCGGGACAGGCGAGACCCAGTACTTC
CASVSGTGETQYF
>TRBD1|TRBJ2-2|few|TRBV7-9
TGTGCCAGCAGACTCCCTTTAAGGGGGCTACACACCGGGGAGCTGTTTTTT
CASRLPLRGLHTGELFF
>TRBD2|TRBJ2-3|NA|TRBV7-3
TGTGCCAGCAGCTTAATTCCTAGCGGGGGTAGAGATACGCAGTATTTT
CASSLIPSGGRDTQYF
>TRBD1|TRBJ2-2|NA|TRBV6-5
TGTGCCAGCAGTTACGGACAGGGGGCCACCGGGGAGCTGTTTTTT
CASSYGQGATGELFF
>TRBD2|TRBJ2-3|NA|TRBV9
TGTGCCAGCAGCGTAGTTCCAGCGGGGGGGTCTAATACGCAGTATTTT
CASSVVPAGGSNTQYF
>NA|TRBJ2-1|NA|TRBV9
TGTGCCAGCAGCGTAGAAGACGGGGGGCCCAACAATGAGCAGTTCTTC
CASSVEDGGPNNEQFF
>NA|TRBJ1-1|NA|TRBV18
TGTGCCAGCTCATCGATCTCTTCGTGGGGGGGTGAAGCTTTCTTT
CASSSISSWGGEAFF
>NA|TRBJ1-2|NA|TRBV27
TGTGCCAGCAGTTTATGGGGAGGGGCCACCCGTAGCTATGGCTACACCTTC
CASSLWGGATRSYGYTF
>NA|TRBJ2-5|NA|TRBV10-1
TGCGCCAGCAGTGGACAGGTGGGGGTGACCCAGTACTTC
CASSGQVGVTQYF
>TRBD1|TRBJ1-2|once|TRBV27
TGTGCCAGCAGGCGGACAGGGGGCTATGGCTACACCTTC
CASRRTGGYGYTF
>NA|TRBJ2-1|NA|TRBV6-5
TGTGCCAGCAGCCGAAGGAGGGACGGATACAATGAGCAGTTCTTC
CASSRRRDGYNEQFF
>NA|TRBJ2-7|once|TRBV27
TGTGCCAGCAGTTTATCTCAGGGTAGCCTGTACGAGCAGTACTTC
CASSLSQGSLYEQYF
>NA|TRBJ2-1|NA|TRBV6-5
TGTGCCAGCAGGCCCTTACTAGGTTTCGATGAGCAGTTCTTC
CASRPLLGFDEQFF
>TRBD1|TRBJ1-5|once|TRBV4-2
TGTGCCAGCAGCCAAGACAGGGGGCTTGAGCCCCAGCATTTT
CASSQDRGLEPQHF
>NA|TRBJ2-7|NA|TRBV9
TGTGCCAGCAGCGTATCTCGGCGGGCGTCCTACGAGCAGTACTTC
CASSVSRRASYEQYF
>TRBD1|TRBJ1-1|NA|TRBV6-5
TGTGCCAGCAGAACCGGGACAGGGCGAATCGCTTTCTTT
CASRTGTGRIAFF
>NA|TRBJ1-3|few|TRBV27
TGTGCCAGCAGTTTACAGGGTGCTCTCTCACCTGGAAACACCATATATTTT
CASSLQGALSPGNTIYF
>NA|TRBJ1-2|NA|TRBV18
TGTGCCAGCTCACAAAGCCAAGCCCACAACTATGGCTACACCTTC
CASSQSQAHNYGYTF
>NA|TRBJ2-3|NA|TRBV9
TGTGCCAGCAGCGCAGAAAGGGAGGTTAAGCAGTATTTT
CASSAEREVKQYF
>NA|TRBJ1-3|NA|TRBV4-3
TGCGCCAGCAGCAAACGGACAGACGGAAACACCATATATTTT
CASSKRTDGNTIYF
>TRBD1|TRBJ2-5|once|TRBV6-2/TRBV6-3
TGTGCCAGCAGTTACTTTCGGACAGGGCCAGTGGAGACCCAGTACTTC
CASSYFRTGPVETQYF
>NA|TRBJ1-2|NA|TRBV27
TGTGCCAGCAGTTCTCGGGGTGGGGGCTACACCTTC
CASSSRGGGYTF
>NA|TRBJ1-2|NA|TRBV30
TGTGCCTGGATAGGGGCCCCGTCCGGTAACTATGGCTACACCTTC
CAWIGAPSGNYGYTF
>NA|TRBJ1-1|NA|TRBV7-2
TGTGCCAGCACCATTCGAGGGCCCACTGAAGCTTTCTTT
CASTIRGPTEAFF
>NA|TRBJ1-1|NA|TRBV27
TGTGCCAGCAGTTTATCGAGGGTGAACACTGAAGCTTTCTTT
CASSLSRVNTEAFF
>NA|TRBJ2-5|NA|TRBV7-9
TGTGCCAGCACCCGATGGACACAGTTGGGGGAGACCCAGTACTTC
CASTRWTQLGETQYF
>NA|TRBJ1-1|NA|TRBV5-4
TGTGCCAGCAGCTCGCAGGCCCTGAACACTGAAGCTTTCTTT
CASSSQALNTEAFF
>NA|TRBJ2-4|NA|TRBV27
TGTGCCAGCAGTTCCACCCCTTGGGCCAGGTCTGACATTCAGTACTTC
CASSSTPWARSDIQYF
>TRBD2|TRBJ2-2|NA|TRBV4-3
TGCGCCAGCAGGACTAGCGGGAACACCGGGGAGCTGTTTTTT
CASRTSGNTGELFF
>NA|TRBJ2-1|NA|TRBV6-2/TRBV6-3
TGTGCCAGCAGCCTCGGACCGGGAAAATGGTTCTTC
CASSLGPGKWFF
>NA|TRBJ1-1|NA|TRBV4-3
TGCGCCAGCAGCCAAACAACGTTGTACACTGAAGCTTTCTTT
CASSQTTLYTEAFF
>NA|TRBJ1-1|few|TRBV19
TGTGCCAGTAGACCGACTGAAACTGGCCTCGCTTTCTTT
CASRPTETGLAFF
>TRBD1|TRBJ1-5|NA|TRBV19
TGTGCCAGTAGTATAGATCGAGGGACAGGATATAGCAATCAGCCCCAGCATTTT
CASSIDRGTGYSNQPQHF
>NA|TRBJ1-6|NA|TRBV19
TGTGCCAGTAGTATTCCGAGGGCCCAAGGGCGCCTCCACTTT
CASSIPRAQGRLHF
>NA|TRBJ2-6|few|TRBV12-5
TGTGCTAGTGGTTCCAGGGGGGTCGTCGGACCCGGCGGGGCCAACGTCCTGACTTTC
CASGSRGVVGPGGANVLTF
>TRBD1|TRBJ1-1|NA|TRBV14
TGTGCCAGCAGCCCAGGGGGCCACACTGAAGCTTTCTTT
CASSPGGHTEAFF
>NA|TRBJ1-1|NA|TRBV5-1
TGCGCCAGCAGCTTTCAGGAACACACTGAAGCTTTCTTT
CASSFQEHTEAFF
>TRBD1|TRBJ1-1|NA|TRBV5-1
TGCGCCAGCAGCACCCCGACAGGGAGGAACACTGAAGCTTTCTTT
CASSTPTGRNTEAFF
>NA|TRBJ2-7|NA|TRBV7-2
TGTGCCAGCAGCCCCCGGACACCCTCCTACGAGCAGTACTTC
CASSPRTPSYEQYF
>TRBD2|TRBJ2-7|once|TRBV4-3
TGCGCCAGCAGCCAAGAGGCGGGAGCAGGGCCGGAGGAGCAGTACTTC
CASSQEAGAGPEEQYF
>TRBD2|TRBJ2-2|once|TRBV5-1
TGCGCCAGCAGCGTACCCACTAGCGGGGGGGCCGGCGGGGAGCTGTTTTTT
CASSVPTSGGAGGELFF
>TRBD1|TRBJ1-5|NA|TRBV5-1
TGCGCCAGCAGCTTGGGGACAGGGGAGCAGCCCCAGCATTTT
CASSLGTGEQPQHF
>TRBD2|TRBJ2-1|NA|TRBV7-3
TGTGCCAGCAGCCCCCGGACTAGCGGGAACAATGAGCAGTTCTTC
CASSPRTSGNNEQFF
>NA|TRBJ1-1|NA|TRBV18
TGTGCCAGCTCACCCCAGGTGAACACTGAAGCTTTCTTT
CASSPQVNTEAFF
>TRBD1|TRBJ2-4|NA|TRBV6-5
TGTGCCAGCAGCGACGGGACAGGGAAGTACTTC
CASSDGTGKYF
>TRBD1|TRBJ1-1|NA|TRBV2
TGTGCCAGCAGGGCCAGGACAGGGGCGGGGAACACTGAAGCTTTCTTT
CASRARTGAGNTEAFF
>NA|TRBJ1-1|NA|TRBV12-3/TRBV12-4
TGTGCCAGCAGTTTTCATAGCGGCACTGAAGCTTTCTTT
CASSFHSGTEAFF
>NA|TRBJ2-1|NA|TRBV4-2
TGTGCCAGCAGCCAAGAGGGGGGACCCTCCTACAATGAGCAGTTCTTC
CASSQEGGPSYNEQFF
>TRBD2|TRBJ2-3|once|TRBV2
TGTGCCAGCAGTCCCCTAGCGGGAGCGAGCACAGATACGCAGTATTTT
CASSPLAGASTDTQYF